This T cell receptor (beta chain) was sequenced in a study of OX40 agonist ivuxolimab in advanced cancers. Describing the broader study: Ivuxolimab was a fully human IgG2 agonistic monoclonal antibody targeting the costimulatory receptor OX40 (CD134). Intravenous ivuxolimab was administered to patients every 2 weeks at six dose levels: 0.01, 0.1, 0.3, 1.5, 3 and 10 mg/kg. Of the 52 patients in dose escalation, some 20 had hepatocellular carcinoma, roughly 15 had melanoma, 9 had renal cell carcinoma and 9 had head and neck cancer. The dose-escalation cohort was 82.7% male with a mean age of around 64 years, ranging from roughly 23 to 85. Prior anti-PD-1, anti-PD-L1 or anti-CTLA-4 therapy was permitted, and checkpoint inhibitors had been received by roughly 42% of dose-escalation patients. Three dose-escalation patients achieved partial responses, one with hepatocellular carcinoma and two with cutaneous melanoma. The point of sequencing TCRbeta in the periphery was to test whether ivuxolimab changed TCR sequence diversity and drove clonal T-cell expansion. The monotherapy dose-escalation portion (N ≈ 56 patients) of the phase I ivuxolimab trial is reported in the paper.

Here is what the overall study found, with its caveats: Low levels of normalized T-cell clonal expansion were also seen in some nonresponding patients. Partial responders in the 0.1-3.0 mg/kg groups had among the lowest normalized peripheral clonal expansion, especially among CD8+ T cells. At doses of 0.1 to 3.0 mg/kg, clonal expansion of both CD4+ and CD8+ blood T cells was observed from baseline to week 6. Antigen specificity was not determined for the clonally expanded peripheral T cells. After ivuxolimab, more expanded clones were found on average in CD8+ T cells than in CD4+ T cells.

The trial excluded patients who had a history of autoimmune disease or who were on systemic immunosuppression. Peripheral blood for TCR sequencing was collected from all dose cohorts at baseline, on cycle 4 day 1, and on cycle 7 day 1. Samples came from an open-label, multicenter, first-in-human phase I dose-escalation trial of ivuxolimab. Adults with locally advanced or metastatic melanoma, renal cell carcinoma, hepatocellular carcinoma or head and neck squamous cell carcinoma were enrolled in the trial. Before TCR sequencing, CD4+ T cells and CD8+ T cells were sorted from peripheral blood as separate populations. To sequence the TCRbeta CDR3 region, genomic DNA was isolated from the sorted cells. The immunoSEQ Assay was used for sequencing of TCRbeta CDR3 regions. This is the immuneACCESS table as TCRdb keeps it, with only in-frame sequences that have V and J called. A part of the clones is gone; compared with another copy, unresolved V genes explain less than half, and the rest is unexplained. This sample comprises approximately 84,000 clones, 89% of them detected only once. Less than 0.2% of the sample is held by the ten biggest clonotypes.

A remark on this clone: Its antigen target is currently unknown. Base qualities are missing; no much larger clone stands one base away.

The cysteine opens and the phenylalanine closes a CDR3 of 16 amino acids. The CDR3 DNA has 48 bases and is translated from base 1. V loses 0 bases, J loses 2 bases, and the germline ends lie 12 bases apart. As encoded in the germline V gene, CDR1 is SGDLS while CDR2 is YYNGEE. The chain employs TRBV9 and TRBJ1-5; no confident D gene assignment can be made. The sequence was obtained from an adult with an advanced solid tumor such as melanoma, head and neck, liver or kidney cancer. The sequenced sample was CD4+ or CD8+ T cells sorted from blood, obtained in a trial of the OX40 agonist ivuxolimab. CDR3 reads: CASSVGVLAGNQPQHF. The DNA reads as follows: TGTGCCAGCAGCGTAGGGGTCTTGGCGGGCAATCAGCCCCAGCATTTT.